This passage covers 7 T cell receptor beta chains from one sample sequenced in a study of graft-versus-host responses after intestinal transplantation. Profiled with immunoSEQ multiplex PCR; TCRdb holds only in-frame clones, not every one. The data contain roughly 73,000 clones, around 86% of them singletons. For these TCRs, the target antigens are not known. Sequenced material: unstimulated CD8+ T cells sorted from spleen or lymph node cells, taken before transplant. The receptors were gathered from a human donor who was the organ donor for an intestinal transplant.

The chain uses TRBV6-1 and TRBJ2-5; 7 bases align to TRBD1. Germline CDR1 MNHNS, CDR2 SASEGT. This CDR3 is 15 amino acids long. V shed 2 bases, J shed 4 bases, and the junction held 7 bases outside the gene matches. The DNA for the CDR3 is TGTGCCAGCAGTGAATCCGCCTGGACAGGAGAGACCCAGTACTTC. This encodes CASSESAWTGETQYF.

The chain is built from TRBV6-1 and TRBJ2-6, with D uncertain. There are 15 residues in the CDR3. V lost 10 bases to trimming and J lost 0 bases, with 13 bases between them. The germline V gene has CDR1 MNHNS and CDR2 SASEGT. CDR3 sequence reads: CAILRIDSGANVLTF. In DNA form, the CDR3 reads TGTGCCATCCTTAGGATCGACTCTGGGGCCAACGTCCTGACTTTC.

This sequence joins TRBV5-4 and TRBJ2-1, with D perhaps being TRBD1 or TRBD2 (6 bases each). Germline CDR1 SGHNT, CDR2 YYREEE (reference sequence). This CDR3 region has 17 residues. V dropped 3 bases and J dropped 4 bases, with 20 bases sitting between them. The CDR3 here is CASSSTRGQSFYNEQFF. Written as DNA, the CDR3 is TGTGCCAGCAGCTCAACCCGGGGGCAGAGCTTTTACAATGAGCAGTTCTTC.

This chain uses TRBV6-1 with TRBJ1-1, with D possibly being TRBD1 (5 bases). The CDR3 runs 13 residues. Trimming pared 8 bases from V and 1 base from J, leaving 11 bases between. The germline gives CDR1 MNHNS, CDR2 SASEGT. In nucleotides, the CDR3 is TGTGCCAGCGGGTCAGGGACGAACACTGAAGCTTTCTTT. Translated, it gives CASGSGTNTEAFF.

In its sample, this clone was seen once. The V gene is TRBV9, the J gene TRBJ1-1; D gene unclear. CDR1 and CDR2 (germline): SGDLS, YYNGEE. Trimming shortened V by 0 bases and J by 4 bases, and 13 bases separated the two germline ends. The CDR3 has 15 amino acids. The CDR3 nucleotides read TGTGCCAGCAGCGTAGTAGGAGGGTCGGGCACTGAAGCTTTCTTT. It yields the protein CASSVVGGSGTEAFF.

This rearrangement joins TRBV27 to TRBJ2-7; D not certain. Germline loops: CDR1 MNHEY, CDR2 SMNVEV (reference sequence). The CDR3 totals 13 residues. V was cut by 2 bases and J by 0 bases, with 5 bases left in between. CDR3 coding DNA: TGTGCCAGCAGTTTAGGATACTCCTACGAGCAGTACTTC. The encoded protein is CASSLGYSYEQYF.

This sequence joins TRBV4-1 and TRBJ2-5, with 7 bases that match TRBD1. After removal of 3 bases from V and 1 base from J, the junction contained 2 bases not matched to a gene. The CDR3 spans 14 residues. In germline, CDR1 is MGHRA, CDR2 YSYEKL. The CDR3, as DNA: TGCGCCAGCAGCCATGGGACAGCCCAAGAGACCCAGTACTTC. Translating it yields CASSHGTAQETQYF.